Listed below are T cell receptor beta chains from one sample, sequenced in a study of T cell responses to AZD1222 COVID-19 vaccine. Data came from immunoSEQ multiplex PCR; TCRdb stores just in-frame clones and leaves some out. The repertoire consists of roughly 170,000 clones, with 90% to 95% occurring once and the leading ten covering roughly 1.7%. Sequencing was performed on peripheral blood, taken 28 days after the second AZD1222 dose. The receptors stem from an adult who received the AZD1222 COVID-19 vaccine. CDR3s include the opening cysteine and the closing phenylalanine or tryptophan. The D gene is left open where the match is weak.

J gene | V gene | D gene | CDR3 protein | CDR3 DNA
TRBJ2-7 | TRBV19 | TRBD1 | CASSREGQGNSYEQYF | TGTGCCAGTAGTAGGGAGGGACAGGGTAACTCCTACGAGCAGTACTTC
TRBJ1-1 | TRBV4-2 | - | CASSQDGTTKAFF | TGTGCCAGCAGCCAAGATGGGACGACAAAGGCTTTCTTT
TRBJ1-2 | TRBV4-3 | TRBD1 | CASSRTLQGPNYGYTF | TGCGCCAGCAGCAGAACCCTACAGGGGCCTAACTATGGCTACACCTTC
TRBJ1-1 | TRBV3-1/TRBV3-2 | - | CASSQSEDTEAFF | TGTGCCAGCAGCCAATCCGAGGACACTGAAGCTTTCTTT
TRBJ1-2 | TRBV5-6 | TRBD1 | CASSLRQGEGYTF | TGTGCCAGCAGCTTACGACAGGGAGAAGGCTACACCTTC
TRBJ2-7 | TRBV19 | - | CASSIGRSEQYF | TGTGCCAGTAGTATCGGTAGGAGCGAGCAGTACTTC
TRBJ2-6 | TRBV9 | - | CASSAPSITISGANVLTF | TGTGCCAGCAGCGCCCCCTCGATCACGATCTCTGGGGCCAACGTCCTGACTTTC
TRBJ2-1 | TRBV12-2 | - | CASRSPPCRGVGNEQFF | TGTGCAAGTCGCTCACCCCCCTGCCGAGGGGTGGGGAATGAGCAGTTCTTC
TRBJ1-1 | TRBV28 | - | CASSLGGLNTEAFF | TGTGCCAGCAGTTTAGGGGGGCTTAACACTGAAGCTTTCTTT
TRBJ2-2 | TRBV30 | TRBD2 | CAWSPTSVGELFF | TGTGCCTGGTCCCCGACTAGCGTCGGGGAGCTGTTTTTT
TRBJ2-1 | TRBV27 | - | CASSPTRSSYNEQFF | TGTGCCAGCAGTCCCACTCGGAGCTCCTACAATGAGCAGTTCTTC
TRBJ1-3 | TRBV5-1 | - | CASSLKSGIGGNTIYF | TGCGCCAGCAGCTTGAAGTCTGGAATTGGAGGAAACACCATATATTTT
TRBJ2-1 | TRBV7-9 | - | CASSFDRDQQFF | TGTGCCAGCAGCTTCGATAGGGACCAGCAGTTCTTC
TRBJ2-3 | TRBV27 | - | CASSLWTETDTQYF | TGTGCCAGCAGTTTGTGGACGGAGACAGATACGCAGTATTTT
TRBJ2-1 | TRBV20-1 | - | CSASNNEQFF | TGCAGTGCCTCCAATAATGAGCAGTTCTTC
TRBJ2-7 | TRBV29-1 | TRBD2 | CSVTSDNTYEQYF | TGCAGCGTAACTAGCGATAATACCTACGAGCAGTACTTC
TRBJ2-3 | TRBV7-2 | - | CASSFSDTQYF | TGTGCCAGCAGCTTTAGCGATACGCAGTATTTT
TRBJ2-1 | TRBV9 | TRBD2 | CASSVYFGTSVNEQFF | TGTGCCAGCAGCGTTTATTTCGGGACTAGCGTGAATGAGCAGTTCTTC
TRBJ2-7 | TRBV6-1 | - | CASSEGYGKSSYEQYF | TGTGCCAGCAGTGAAGGCTACGGGAAGAGCTCCTACGAGCAGTACTTC
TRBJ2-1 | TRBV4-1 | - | CASSQAPRDTYNEQFF | TGCGCCAGCAGCCAGGCGCCCCGGGACACCTACAATGAGCAGTTCTTC
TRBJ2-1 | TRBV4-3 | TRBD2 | CASSQDSGSYYNEQFF | TGCGCCAGCAGCCAAGATAGCGGGAGCTACTACAATGAGCAGTTCTTC
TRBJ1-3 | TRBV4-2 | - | CASSQPDSSGNTIYF | TGTGCCAGCAGCCAACCGGACAGCTCTGGAAACACCATATATTTT
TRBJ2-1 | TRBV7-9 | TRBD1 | CASSLARTGNNEQFF | TGTGCCAGCAGCTTAGCTCGGACAGGGAACAATGAGCAGTTCTTC
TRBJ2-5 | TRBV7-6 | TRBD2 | CASSTFGLAGVETQYF | TGTGCCAGCAGCACCTTCGGACTAGCGGGAGTAGAGACCCAGTACTTC
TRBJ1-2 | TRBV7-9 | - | CASSLTGGRGNGYTF | TGTGCCAGCAGCCTAACCGGGGGCAGGGGCAATGGCTACACCTTC
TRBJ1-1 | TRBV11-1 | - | CASSRGRTTAEAFF | TGTGCCAGCAGTCGGGGACGGACGACGGCTGAAGCTTTCTTT
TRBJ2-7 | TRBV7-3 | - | CASSFPGTESEQYF | TGTGCCAGCAGCTTCCCCGGGACGGAAAGCGAGCAGTACTTC
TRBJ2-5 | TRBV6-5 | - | CASSSRERETQYF | TGTGCCAGCAGCAGCAGGGAGAGGGAGACCCAGTACTTC